Presented here are 29 T cell receptor beta chains from one specimen sequenced in a study of T cell responses to AZD1222 COVID-19 vaccine. The assay was immunoSEQ multiplex PCR, and TCRdb's table has in-frame clones only and misses some. The sample has tens of thousands of clones, roughly 90% seen once. The sequencing here drew on peripheral blood, taken on day 0 of MenACWY control vaccination. All receptors come from an adult in good health.

V and J are TRBV9 and TRBJ1-4; 8 bases line up with TRBD1. Germline assignment: CDR1 SGDLS and CDR2 YYNGEE. The CDR3 runs 15 residues. With V trimmed by 3 bases and J by 5 bases, 6 bases remained unmatched. This CDR3 is CASSASGTGNEKLFF. The DNA for the CDR3 is TGTGCCAGCAGCGCGTCCGGGACAGGAAATGAAAAACTGTTTTTT.

This chain connects TRBV3-1 (or the pseudogene TRBV3-2) to TRBJ2-4, with a possible D match to TRBD2 (7 bases). Germline V CDR1 and CDR2: LGHDT, YNNKEL (reference sequence). There are 18 residues in the CDR3. V shed 0 bases and J shed 1 base, with 16 bases lying between them. The CDR3 DNA reads TGTGCCAGCAGCCAAGATTTTGGAGGGGGGGCCGCCAAAAACATTCAGTACTTC. Translation: CASSQDFGGGAAKNIQYF.

This clone occurred a few times. The rearrangement joins TRBV10-1 to TRBJ2-2; D is perhaps TRBD2 (5 bases). CDR1 and CDR2 (germline): WNHNN, SYGVQD (reference sequence). The V end was cut by 3 bases, the J end by 7 bases, with 9 bases between. The CDR3 has 13 residues. The CDR3 here is CASSDSGIGELFF. Here the CDR3 DNA reads TGCGCCAGCAGTGACTCGGGGATCGGGGAGCTGTTTTTT.

This rearrangement joins TRBV11-3 to TRBJ2-3; TRBD1 matches at 7 bases. Germline loops: CDR1 SGHNT, CDR2 YENEEA. V was clipped by 5 bases and J by 0 bases; unmatched bases: 8. CDR3 length: 16 residues. DNA of the CDR3: TGTGCCAGCAGCACCTGGGACAGCGGTAGCACAGATACGCAGTATTTT. This sequence encodes CASSTWDSGSTDTQYF. Supplemented by reference TRBV11-3 and TRBJ2-3, the full variable domain reads EAGVVQSPRYKIIEKKQPVAFWCNPISGHNTLYWYLQNLGQGPELLIRYENEEAVDDSQLPKDRFSAERLKGVDSTLKIQPAELGDSAVYLCASSTWDSGSTDTQYFGPGTRLTVL.

The chain combines TRBV12-5 with TRBJ1-5; D may be TRBD1 (6 bases). V dropped 6 bases and J dropped 2 bases, with 14 bases sitting between them. CDR3 length: 15 amino acids. Germline V gene sequence: CDR1 LGHNT, CDR2 FRNRAP. DNA for the CDR3: TGTGCTAGTGGCCTCACGCAGGGGCGCAATCAGCCCCAGCATTTT. Translating gives CASGLTQGRNQPQHF.

This clone showed up just once. The J gene is TRBJ1-2, the V gene TRBV4-1; 7 bases align to TRBD1. Trimming at V came to 4 bases and at J to 0 bases, leaving 11 bases not matched to a gene. The germline V gene has CDR1 MGHRA and CDR2 YSYEKL. This CDR3 contains 17 residues. The CDR3 DNA follows: TGCGCCAGCAGCCCGGAGGGGGCCCGGGTCTCTAACTATGGCTACACCTTC. It codes for CASSPEGARVSNYGYTF.

The J gene is TRBJ1-3, the V gene TRBV30, with D uncertain. Trimming removed 4 bases from V and 1 base from J, with 5 bases in between. The CDR3 length is 12 residues. The germline gives CDR1 GTSNPN, CDR2 SVGIG (reference sequence). The CDR3 DNA reads as TGTGCCTGGATTGGGTCTGGAAACACCATATATTTT. Translation: CAWIGSGNTIYF.

The rearrangement uses TRBV9 and TRBJ1-3, with no clear D. Germline V lookup: CDR1 SGDLS, CDR2 YYNGEE. V was trimmed by 0 bases and J by 0 bases, leaving 7 bases between them. This CDR3 has 15 residues. In DNA form, the CDR3 reads TGTGCCAGCAGCGTAGGTTACAGCTCTGGAAACACCATATATTTT. It codes for CASSVGYSSGNTIYF.

This chain uses TRBV4-3 with TRBJ2-2; 8 bases agree with TRBD1. CDR3 size: 16 residues. Germline assignment: CDR1 LGHNA and CDR2 YSLEER. Trimming removed 0 bases from V and 4 bases from J; junction bases left unmatched: 4. The CDR3 nucleotides read TGCGCCAGCAGCCAAGATCCAGGGGGCCGCACCGGGGAGCTGTTTTTT. It yields the protein CASSQDPGGRTGELFF.

The chain combines TRBV3-1 (or the pseudogene TRBV3-2) with TRBJ2-1; D gene unclear. Deletions cut 2 bases from V and 7 bases from J, with 3 bases between. Germline CDR1 and CDR2: LGHDT and YNNKEL (reference sequence). This CDR3 has 11 residues. CDR3 protein: CASSQLNEQFF. The CDR3 nucleotides read TGTGCCAGCAGCCAACTGAATGAGCAGTTCTTC.

The chain links TRBV28 to TRBJ1-5; D uncertain. This CDR3 has 13 amino acids. V was shortened by 7 bases and J by 6 bases, with 13 bases between the two germline ends. CDR1 and CDR2 from the germline V gene are MDHEN and SYDVKM. CDR3 DNA sequence: TGTGCCAGCACCCCAAGTGGGATTCAGCCCCAGCATTTT. Amino acids: CASTPSGIQPQHF.

The genes are TRBV7-2 and TRBJ1-1, with D possibly matching TRBD1 (5 bases). The CDR3 contains 14 residues. Germline V gives CDR1 SGHTA, CDR2 FQGNSA. V was shortened by 5 bases and J by 5 bases, with 15 bases between the two germline ends. The CDR3 reads CASSKGLRGTEAFF. CDR3 nucleotide sequence: TGTGCCAGCAGCAAGGGACTCCGGGGGACTGAAGCTTTCTTT.

The CDR3, as DNA: TGTGCCAGCAGCTTAGTCGGGGCAGGTGGTACCCAGTACTTC. Amino acid sequence: CASSLVGAGGTQYF. This sequence joins TRBV11-2 and TRBJ2-5; D may match TRBD1 or TRBD2 (5 bases each). The CDR3 totals 14 residues. V was cut by 1 base and J by 8 bases, with 14 bases left in between. Germline lookup yields CDR1 SGHAT and CDR2 FQNNGV.

The chain employs TRBV7-3 and TRBJ2-7; 8 nucleotides agree with TRBD1. The CDR3 is 15 residues long. Trimming took 6 bases from V and 6 from J; bases not matched to a gene: 13. The V gene's germline CDR1 is SGHTA and CDR2 FQGTGA. The CDR3 here is CASSLLPAGGSEQYF. Written as DNA, the CDR3 is TGTGCCAGCAGTCTACTTCCGGCAGGGGGCAGCGAGCAGTACTTC.

The chain employs TRBV19 and TRBJ1-5, with TRBD1 matching over 8 bases. V gave up 4 bases and J gave up 5 bases; unmatched junction bases: 4. The CDR3 length is 14 residues. The germline CDR1 and CDR2 sequences are LNHDA and SQIVND (reference sequence). CDR3 nucleotides: TGTGCCAGTAGTACCGGGACAGGTCATCAGCCCCAGCATTTT. Protein: CASSTGTGHQPQHF. The variable domain in full, completed from reference TRBV19 and TRBJ1-5, reads DGGITQSPKYLFRKEGQNVTLSCEQNLNHDAMYWYRQDPGQGLRLIYYSQIVNDFQKGDIAEGYSVSREKKESFPLTVTSAQKNPTAFYLCASSTGTGHQPQHFGDGTRLSIL.

V is TRBV6-5 and J is TRBJ1-1; 8 nucleotides align to TRBD1. Germline V gene lookup returns CDR1 MNHEY and CDR2 SVGAGI. Unmatched junction bases numbered 2, after V lost 5 bases and J lost 0 bases. The CDR3 spans 14 residues. DNA for the CDR3: TGTGCCAGCAGTCGACAGGGGATGAACACTGAAGCTTTCTTT. It codes for CASSRQGMNTEAFF.

The J gene is TRBJ2-1, the V gene TRBV11-2, with 7 bases fitting TRBD1. The CDR3 extends over 17 amino acids. Germline values: CDR1 SGHAT, CDR2 FQNNGV. The J segment lost 1 base and the V segment lost 3 bases, leaving 9 bases of the junction unmatched. CDR3 sequence reads: CASSFEGAGGSYNEQFF. CDR3 bases: TGTGCCAGCAGCTTCGAAGGGGCAGGGGGATCCTACAATGAGCAGTTCTTC.

The J gene is TRBJ2-1, the V gene TRBV10-3; D is perhaps TRBD2 (7 bases). Trimming took off 4 bases at V and 5 bases at J, with 15 bases between the two ends. In germline, CDR1 is ENHRY, CDR2 SYGVKD. This CDR3 contains 15 residues. The CDR3 here is CAISVSGGLNNEQFF. The CDR3 DNA reads TGTGCCATCAGTGTCTCGGGGGGCCTAAACAATGAGCAGTTCTTC.

The CDR3 spells CASSLRLGPTYEQYF. CDR3 sequence (DNA): TGTGCCAGCAGCTTGCGACTGGGACCAACCTACGAGCAGTACTTC. The V and J genes are TRBV7-2 and TRBJ2-7; the D gene could be TRBD1 or TRBD2 (5 bases each). V gave up 3 bases and J gave up 2 bases, with 14 bases separating them. The CDR3 is 15 amino acids. Germline values: CDR1 SGHTA, CDR2 FQGNSA.

The CDR3 region is CASSLAGTSGAGELFF. CDR3 coding DNA: TGTGCCAGCAGCTTAGCGGGGACTAGCGGGGCCGGGGAGCTGTTTTTT. The chain has TRBV7-6 and TRBJ2-2, with TRBD2 matching over 13 bases. V trimming: 0 bases; J trimming: 6 bases; junction bases outside the gene matches: 1. Germline V gene sequence: CDR1 SGHVS, CDR2 FNYEAQ. CDR3 length: 16 amino acids.

DNA for the CDR3: TGTGCCAGCAGTTTATACCCCCCAGATACGCAGTATTTT. It yields the protein CASSLYPPDTQYF. The rearrangement links TRBV27 to TRBJ2-3; no firm D call. Trimming shortened V by 1 base and J by 4 bases, and 6 bases separated the two germline ends. The CDR3 extends over 13 amino acids. In germline, CDR1 is MNHEY, CDR2 SMNVEV (reference sequence).

This clone was counted once. The chain employs TRBV9 and TRBJ2-1, with 9 bases that match TRBD1. The CDR3 runs to 17 residues. The J segment lost 3 bases and the V segment lost 3 bases, leaving 10 bases of the junction unmatched. Germline V gives CDR1 SGDLS, CDR2 YYNGEE. The CDR3 spells CASSARGGTGNYNEQFF. In DNA form, the CDR3 reads TGTGCCAGCAGCGCGAGGGGTGGGACAGGGAACTACAATGAGCAGTTCTTC. The full variable domain, with the rest looked up from reference TRBV9 and TRBJ2-1, is DSGVTQTPKHLITATGQRVTLRCSPRSGDLSVYWYQQSLDQGLQFLIQYYNGEERAKGNILERFSAQQFPDLHSELNLSSLELGDSALYFCASSARGGTGNYNEQFFGPGTRLTVL.

This chain links TRBV6-2 or TRBV6-3 with TRBJ1-5; perhaps TRBD1 as D (6 bases). Germline V gives CDR1 MNHEY, CDR2 SVGEGT. This CDR3 is 14 amino acids long. V was pared by 6 bases and J by 6 bases, with 15 bases between. CDR3 nucleotides: TGTGCCAGCAGCGTCAAGGGGGTTGGTCAGCCCCAGCATTTT. This sequence encodes CASSVKGVGQPQHF.

The chain has TRBV19 and TRBJ1-2; weak D call: TRBD1 (5 bases). Germline CDR1 LNHDA, CDR2 SQIVND (reference sequence). This CDR3 region has 14 residues. Between the trimmed V and J ends, which lost 1 base and 8 bases, there was a span of 14 bases. CDR3 nucleotides: TGTGCCAGTAGTATAGGACCGGAGGGGTCCGGCTACACCTTC. Protein: CASSIGPEGSGYTF.

This clone was seen ten or more times. This chain connects TRBV6-2 or TRBV6-3 to TRBJ2-2; D ambiguous. The length of the CDR3 is 15 residues. Germline CDR1 and CDR2: MNHEY and SVGEGT. The V gene lost 5 bases and the J gene lost 0 bases, with 10 bases spanning the gap. The CDR3 bases are TGTGCCAGCAGTACCCAGGTAGCGAACACCGGGGAGCTGTTTTTT. This gives the protein CASSTQVANTGELFF.

This chain joins TRBV5-1 and TRBJ1-3; D might be TRBD1 (5 bases). The length of the CDR3 is 14 residues. The germline V gene encodes CDR1 SGHRS and CDR2 YFSETQ. The V gene lost 0 bases and the J gene lost 9 bases, with 13 bases spanning the gap. CDR3 coding DNA: TGCGCCAGCAGCTTGGAAGGACAAGGTGTCACCATATATTTT. It is translated as CASSLEGQGVTIYF. The whole variable domain, filled in from reference TRBV5-1 and TRBJ1-3, reads KAGVTQTPRYLIKTRGQQVTLSCSPISGHRSVSWYQQTPGQGLQFLFEYFSETQRNKGNFPGRFSGRQFSNSRSEMNVSTLELGDSALYLCASSLEGQGVTIYFGEGSWLTVV.

This chain connects TRBV24-1 to TRBJ2-2; possible D gene TRBD1, 6 bases. CDR1 is KGHDR, CDR2 SFDVKD, per germline. This CDR3 is 18 amino acids long. V lost 2 bases to trimming and J lost 4 bases, with 19 bases between them. CDR3 DNA sequence: TGTGCCACCAGTGATTCTTCGGACAGTCGCGCGGGCACCGGGGAGCTGTTTTTT. Translation gives CATSDSSDSRAGTGELFF.

The chain carries TRBV3-1 (or the pseudogene TRBV3-2) and TRBJ2-4; D remains ambiguous. The length of the CDR3 is 14 residues. Germline CDR1 is LGHDT and CDR2 is YNNKEL (reference sequence). The V end was cut by 6 bases, the J end by 0 bases, with 9 bases between. CDR3 protein: CASSQALAKNIQYF. The CDR3 nucleotides are TGTGCCAGCAGTCAGGCTCTAGCCAAAAACATTCAGTACTTC.

The chain couples TRBV6-2 or TRBV6-3 to TRBJ2-1, with D possibly being TRBD1 or TRBD2 (5 bases each). This CDR3 is 12 amino acids long. Germline V gives CDR1 MNHEY, CDR2 SVGEGT. Trimming removed 5 bases at V and 8 bases at J, with 10 bases between. CDR3 sequence (DNA): TGTGCCAGCAGTCTACGGGACCATGAGCAGTTCTTC. It encodes CASSLRDHEQFF.